One sample yielded the 8 T cell receptor beta chains listed below, sequenced in a study of cytotoxic CD8 clonotypes in ibrutinib-treated CLL (TCRdb year 2021). The time point label on this specimen signifies: approximately eleven months on ibrutinib. Library preparation was by the immunoSEQ multiplex PCR assay. In TCRdb, the immuneACCESS table is reduced to in-frame sequences with V and J assigned. These tables do not hold every clone; where another copy was compared, an unresolved V gene accounts for under half, and the others remain unexplained. Within this sample are 200,000 to 250,000 clones, with 75% to 80% of them counted one time only. Around 10% of the sample comes from the top ten. The material was PBMCs, obtained after 12 months of ibrutinib treatment. The receptors come from a human donor with chronic lymphocytic leukemia.

This sequence joins TRBV15 and TRBJ1-2; no firm D call. Trimming shortened V by 1 base and J by 2 bases, and 5 bases separated the two germline ends. CDR1 LNHNV and CDR2 YYDKDF come from the germline V gene (reference sequence). The CDR3 contains 13 residues. CDR3 nucleotides: TGTGCCACCAGCAGAGGGACGAACTATGGCTACACCTTC. Protein: CATSRGTNYGYTF.

The chain links TRBV7-9 to TRBJ2-7; the D is unclear. The V end was cut by 5 bases, the J end by 4 bases, with 6 bases between. The CDR3 runs to 11 residues. The germline gives CDR1 SEHNR, CDR2 FQNEAQ (reference sequence). For the CDR3, the DNA is TGTGCCAGCAGCACCACTTACGAGCAGTACTTC. Its protein is CASSTTYEQYF.

The table lists this clone with a few counts. This chain uses TRBV9 with TRBJ1-2, with 8 bases fitting TRBD1. Per the germline V gene, CDR1 is SGDLS and CDR2 is YYNGEE. Germline trimming cut 0 bases from V and 7 bases from J; bases unmatched to any gene: 5. The CDR3 consists of 14 residues. CDR3 residues: CASSVVAGGRGYTF. In DNA form, the CDR3 reads TGTGCCAGCAGCGTAGTAGCAGGGGGCCGTGGCTACACCTTC.

V gene TRBV19 combines with J gene TRBJ2-7; 8 bases match TRBD1. CDR3 length equals 12 residues. Germline V lookup: CDR1 LNHDA, CDR2 SQIVND (reference sequence). The junction had 7 bases not matched to a gene; V was cut back by 8 bases and J by 7 bases. The CDR3 spells CASRQGLGEQYF. CDR3 in DNA: TGTGCCAGTCGACAGGGGTTGGGGGAGCAGTACTTC.

The chain is built from TRBV9 and TRBJ1-2; D is perhaps TRBD1 (5 bases). Germline assignment: CDR1 SGDLS and CDR2 YYNGEE. V was pared by 6 bases and J by 3 bases, with 18 bases between. This CDR3 contains 15 residues. This chain's CDR3 is CASNRGLGVDYGYTF. As DNA, the CDR3 is TGTGCCAGCAATAGGGGATTGGGGGTTGACTATGGCTACACCTTC.

The chain combines TRBV18 with TRBJ1-3; TRBD1 aligns across 9 bases. Per germline, CDR1 KGHSH and CDR2 LQKENI. The CDR3 spans 15 residues. Trimming cost V 5 bases and J 3 bases; bases outside gene matches: 5. For the CDR3, the DNA is TGTGCCAGCTCAATACAGGGGGCGATTGGAAACACCATATATTTT. Its translation is CASSIQGAIGNTIYF.

This chain joins TRBV9 and TRBJ1-1, with D tentatively TRBD1 (6 bases). The CDR3 spans 13 residues. V was pared by 4 bases and J by 6 bases, with 13 bases between. Germline-derived CDR1 and CDR2 are SGDLS and YYNGEE. CDR3 bases: TGTGCCAGCAGCATCCAGGGGTCATCTGAAGCTTTCTTT. It codes for CASSIQGSSEAFF.

This clone was seen just once. The chain joins TRBV6-5 to TRBJ1-2; D perhaps matches TRBD1 (5 bases). V lost 6 bases to trimming and J lost 5 bases, with 13 bases between them. This CDR3 spans 13 amino acids. CDR1 is MNHEY, CDR2 SVGAGI, per germline. CDR3 in amino acids: CASRTDISYGYTF. CDR3 coding DNA: TGTGCCAGCAGAACGGACATCAGTTATGGCTACACCTTC.